A single sample gave rise to the 32 T cell receptor beta chains below, sequenced in a study of blood T cell repertoires in COVID-19. Generated by immunoSEQ multiplex PCR, the TCRdb table keeps only in-frame clones and is missing some. The repertoire includes about 530,000 clones, less than 90% of them detected once, and about 8% sits in the top ten. Input material: peripheral blood. The source of these receptors is a woman between 50 and 59 years old with COVID-19, enrolled during active disease.

This clone was recorded once. This chain links TRBV7-9 with TRBJ1-2; D is possibly TRBD1 (5 bases). Looked up from germline, CDR1 is SEHNR and CDR2 is FQNEAQ (reference sequence). Trimming stripped 7 bases from V and 3 bases from J, with 12 bases between. The CDR3 covers 13 residues. CDR3 sequence (DNA): TGTGCCAGCACGGGGCCCCCGGACTATGGCTACACCTTC. Protein sequence: CASTGPPDYGYTF.

The chain joins TRBV19 to TRBJ2-7, with 9 bases that match TRBD1. V lost 5 bases to trimming and J lost 0 bases; unmatched junction nucleotides: 11. Germline CDR1 and CDR2: LNHDA and SQIVND (reference sequence). CDR3 length: 17 amino acids. CDR3 region: CASSPTPGQGGSYEQYF. The CDR3 bases are TGTGCCAGTAGTCCAACTCCGGGACAGGGAGGCTCCTACGAGCAGTACTTC.

J is TRBJ1-5 and V is TRBV7-2, with D unresolved. The CDR3 spans 13 residues. Trimming removed 2 bases from V and 0 bases from J, with 2 bases in between. Looked up from germline, CDR1 is SGHTA and CDR2 is FQGNSA. The CDR3 nucleotides read TGTGCCAGCAGCTTACTTAGCAATCAGCCCCAGCATTTT. Protein: CASSLLSNQPQHF.

The rearrangement uses TRBV2 and TRBJ2-4; D possibly corresponds to TRBD2 (6 bases). The germline V and J ends were trimmed by 3 bases and 0 bases, with 12 bases remaining between them. CDR3 size: 16 residues. Germline assignment: CDR1 SNHLY and CDR2 FYNNEI. CDR3 in amino acids: CASSERLVGAKNIQYF. In nucleotides, the CDR3 is TGTGCCAGCAGTGAGAGACTAGTCGGAGCCAAAAACATTCAGTACTTC.

The chain links TRBV4-1 to TRBJ2-3; D gene unclear. Trimming stripped 4 bases from V and 1 base from J, with 9 bases between. Germline-derived CDR1 and CDR2 are MGHRA and YSYEKL. The CDR3 contains 14 residues. The CDR3 is CASSPLPGTDTQYF. The CDR3 nucleotides read TGCGCCAGCAGCCCCCTACCGGGCACAGATACGCAGTATTTT.

This rearrangement joins TRBV5-1 to TRBJ2-1, with a possible D match to TRBD1 (5 bases). Germline lookup yields CDR1 SGHRS and CDR2 YFSETQ. The ends were cut back, 4 bases at V and 12 bases at J, with 23 bases in the middle. CDR3 length equals 15 residues. The CDR3 nucleotides are TGCGCCAGCAGCCCGAGGAAGGGGCCCCCGTATGGGCAGTTCTTC. Translated: CASSPRKGPPYGQFF. The whole variable domain, filled in from reference TRBV5-1 and TRBJ2-1, reads KAGVTQTPRYLIKTRGQQVTLSCSPISGHRSVSWYQQTPGQGLQFLFEYFSETQRNKGNFPGRFSGRQFSNSRSEMNVSTLELGDSALYLCASSPRKGPPYGQFFGPGTRLTVL.

The chain combines TRBV9 with TRBJ1-2; D gene unclear. Germline CDR1 SGDLS, CDR2 YYNGEE. Trimming removed 4 bases from V and 8 bases from J, with 15 bases in between. This CDR3 contains 13 residues. The CDR3 DNA follows: TGTGCCAGCAGCCTCTCCGTAGGAGGCGGCTACACCTTC. It codes for CASSLSVGGGYTF.

Here the CDR3 reads CAISGGTSGQETQYF. The CDR3 nucleotides are TGTGCCATCAGTGGGGGGACTAGCGGGCAAGAGACCCAGTACTTC. This chain connects TRBV10-3 to TRBJ2-5, with 12 bases identical to TRBD2. The V and J ends lost 4 bases and 2 bases, in that order; junction bases with no gene match: 2. Germline CDR1 is ENHRY and CDR2 is SYGVKD. The CDR3 spans 15 residues.

V usage is TRBV18 and J usage is TRBJ1-2; 7 positions match TRBD1. From germline, CDR1 is KGHSH and CDR2 LQKENI. J lost 6 bases, V lost 8 bases, and 9 bases had no gene match. CDR3 length equals 13 residues. CDR3 in DNA: TGTGCCAGCGGACGGACAGGTGAAAATGGCTACACCTTC. Translation gives CASGRTGENGYTF.

Regarding this clone: The sample holds other DNA sequences that translate to the same CDR3. V is TRBV19 and J is TRBJ1-5; a weak D match, TRBD1 (6 bases). The CDR3 loop spans 14 amino acids. The germline CDR1 and CDR2 sequences are LNHDA and SQIVND (reference sequence). Trimming left V 6 bases short and J 2 bases short, with 11 bases between. CDR3 residues: CASSQQGGNQPQHF. The CDR3 nucleotides are TGTGCCAGTAGCCAACAGGGAGGCAATCAGCCCCAGCATTTT.

The genes are TRBV27 and TRBJ2-7; 7 nucleotides agree with TRBD1. Germline V gene sequence: CDR1 MNHEY, CDR2 SMNVEV (reference sequence). The CDR3 sequence is 12 residues long. Trimming took 10 bases from V and 4 from J; bases not matched to a gene: 7. CDR3 residues: CATGQTLYEQYF. The CDR3 DNA sequence: TGTGCCACGGGACAGACACTATACGAGCAGTACTTC.

J is TRBJ1-2 and V is TRBV6-5; D is ambiguous. Looked up from germline, CDR1 is MNHEY and CDR2 is SVGAGI. V was trimmed by 9 bases and J by 5 bases, leaving 13 bases between them. This CDR3 is built from 12 residues. CDR3 in DNA: TGTGCCAGTTGGGGAGAGATTTATGGCTACACCTTC. This codes for CASWGEIYGYTF.

This chain uses TRBV7-9 with TRBJ2-3; no definite D call. The germline V and J ends were trimmed by 2 bases and 1 base, with 10 bases remaining between them. This CDR3 has 15 amino acids. Germline V lookup: CDR1 SEHNR, CDR2 FQNEAQ (reference sequence). The CDR3 DNA sequence: TGTGCCAGCAGCTTATCCCCCCGGGGCACAGATACGCAGTATTTT. Its translation is CASSLSPRGTDTQYF.

J is TRBJ1-2 and V is TRBV30, with D perhaps TRBD1 (5 bases). The ends were cut back, 5 bases at V and 8 bases at J, with 18 bases in the middle. The length of the CDR3 is 13 residues. Per the germline V gene, CDR1 is GTSNPN and CDR2 is SVGIG (reference sequence). The chain's CDR3 is CAWELGNGGGYTF. The CDR3, as DNA: TGTGCCTGGGAGTTAGGCAATGGGGGGGGCTACACCTTC. Complete variable domain (other parts from reference TRBV30 and TRBJ1-2): SQTIHQWPATLVQPVGSPLSLECTVEGTSNPNLYWYRQAAGRGLQLLFYSVGIGQISSEVPQNLSASRPQDRQFILSSKKLLLSDSGFYLCAWELGNGGGYTFGSGTRLTVV.

This chain joins TRBV6-5 and TRBJ1-4, with D possibly TRBD1 on 6 matching bases. Germline CDR1 MNHEY, CDR2 SVGAGI. Trimming cost V 5 bases and J 1 base, with 11 bases left between them. This CDR3 region has 15 residues. The CDR3 is CASSRDRLTNEKLFF. CDR3 DNA: TGTGCCAGCAGTCGTGACAGGCTAACTAATGAAAAACTGTTTTTT.

The chain has TRBV28 and TRBJ1-5; D perhaps matches TRBD1 (6 bases). This CDR3 has 14 residues. Germline V gene lookup returns CDR1 MDHEN and CDR2 SYDVKM. V dropped 2 bases and J dropped 8 bases, with 13 bases sitting between them. The CDR3 spells CASSLPDRVKPQHF. The CDR3 bases are TGTGCCAGCAGTTTACCGGACAGAGTGAAGCCCCAGCATTTT. The whole variable domain, filled in from reference TRBV28 and TRBJ1-5, reads DVKVTQSSRYLVKRTGEKVFLECVQDMDHENMFWYRQDPGLGLRLIYFSYDVKMKEKGDIPEGYSVSREKKERFSLILESASTNQTSMYLCASSLPDRVKPQHFGDGTRLSIL.

The chain's CDR3 is CASSFGRELYGYTF. The CDR3 bases are TGTGCCAGCAGCTTCGGCAGGGAATTATATGGCTACACCTTC. The V and J genes are TRBV5-6 and TRBJ1-2; the D gene is possibly TRBD1 (5 bases). The germline V and J ends were trimmed by 2 bases and 5 bases, with 13 bases remaining between them. The CDR3 sequence is 14 residues long. In germline, CDR1 is SGHDT, CDR2 YYEEEE.

This rearrangement joins TRBV29-1 to TRBJ1-2, with 7 bases lining up with TRBD1. V dropped 2 bases and J dropped 0; count of bases not matched to a gene: 9. Germline CDR1 and CDR2: SQVTM and ANQGSEA. This CDR3 has 16 amino acids. The CDR3 protein is CSVERGPGEPNYGYTF. DNA of the CDR3: TGCAGCGTTGAAAGGGGGCCAGGGGAGCCTAACTATGGCTACACCTTC.

The chain recombines TRBV7-3 with TRBJ2-7; D is uncertain. The CDR3 length is 15 residues. Germline CDR1 and CDR2: SGHTA and FQGTGA. V gave up 4 bases and J gave up 2 bases, with 15 bases separating them. This CDR3 reads CASSSTTTVAYEQYF. CDR3 nucleotide sequence: TGTGCCAGCAGCTCCACCACCACCGTAGCCTACGAGCAGTACTTC.

About this clone: Other nucleotide sequences from this sample produce the same CDR3. The gene calls are TRBV9 and TRBJ2-7; 9 bases match TRBD1. J was trimmed by 4 bases and V by 2 bases; bases with no gene match: 4. The CDR3 has 14 amino acids. Germline CDR1 and CDR2: SGDLS and YYNGEE. The CDR3 DNA reads TGTGCCAGCAGCGTTGGGACAGGGTTATACGAGCAGTACTTC. Translating gives CASSVGTGLYEQYF. The full variable domain, in which reference TRBV9 and TRBJ2-7 provide the parts outside the CDR3, is DSGVTQTPKHLITATGQRVTLRCSPRSGDLSVYWYQQSLDQGLQFLIQYYNGEERAKGNILERFSAQQFPDLHSELNLSSLELGDSALYFCASSVGTGLYEQYFGPGTRLTVT.

A note on this clone: This likely comes from a read error, as the CDR3 has no conserved phenylalanine or tryptophan at its end. It is unclear where the CDR3 begins or ends on the DNA, so no DNA is shown, and the CDR3 is as TCRdb lists it. The rearrangement uses TRBV5-4 and TRBJ2-3; TRBD2, as called in the table, went unchecked against the DNA. Germline V gene lookup returns CDR1 SGHNT and CDR2 YYREEE (reference sequence). From its first to its last residue, the CDR3 has 15 amino acids. CDR3 residues: CASSLVGRGDSDTQL.

This clone was detected only a few times. The V and J genes are TRBV7-9 and TRBJ2-5; 9 bases are a match to TRBD1. CDR3 size: 16 residues. The V gene's germline CDR1 is SEHNR and CDR2 FQNEAQ (reference sequence). With V trimmed by 5 bases and J by 5 bases, 12 bases remained unmatched. The CDR3 is CASSESLGQGVETQYF. In nucleotides, the CDR3 is TGTGCCAGCAGCGAGTCGTTGGGACAGGGTGTGGAGACCCAGTACTTC.

This sequence joins TRBV10-3 and TRBJ2-5; TRBD2 matches at 8 bases. The CDR3 is made up of 17 amino acids. V gave up 3 bases and J gave up 3 bases; unmatched junction bases: 12. The germline CDR1 and CDR2 sequences are ENHRY and SYGVKD. CDR3 protein: CAISDFAGGLTKETQYF. In DNA, the CDR3 is TGTGCCATCAGTGATTTCGCGGGGGGACTGACCAAAGAGACCCAGTACTTC.

V is TRBV9 and J is TRBJ2-2, with TRBD2 matching over 10 bases. Germline trimming cut 0 bases from V and 6 bases from J; bases unmatched to any gene: 11. The germline CDR1 and CDR2 sequences are SGDLS and YYNGEE. The CDR3 is 18 amino acids. The DNA of the CDR3 is TGTGCCAGCAGCGTAGGACCCTACAGCGGGGGGGCCTCCGGGGAGCTGTTTTTT. This encodes CASSVGPYSGGASGELFF.

The CDR3 protein is CAWSARGGPREAFF. The CDR3 nucleotides are TGTGCCTGGAGCGCCCGGGGAGGGCCAAGGGAGGCTTTCTTT. The genes are TRBV30 and TRBJ1-1, with no clear D. The CDR3 is 14 amino acids. V gave up 3 bases and J gave up 11 bases, with 22 bases separating them. CDR1 is GTSNPN and CDR2 is SVGIG in the germline V gene (reference sequence).

The chain recombines TRBV30 with TRBJ2-5, with TRBD1 identical over 9 bases. Losses at the gene ends were 8 bases for V and 5 bases for J; bases not matched to a gene: 21. Germline assignment: CDR1 GTSNPN and CDR2 SVGIG (reference sequence). CDR3 length equals 17 residues. CDR3 residues: CARRDRVSISLQETQYF. For the CDR3, the DNA is TGTGCCCGCCGGGACAGGGTGTCGATTTCTCTCCAGGAGACCCAGTACTTC. The full variable domain, its missing parts supplied by reference TRBV30 and TRBJ2-5, is SQTIHQWPATLVQPVGSPLSLECTVEGTSNPNLYWYRQAAGRGLQLLFYSVGIGQISSEVPQNLSASRPQDRQFILSSKKLLLSDSGFYLCARRDRVSISLQETQYFGPGTRLLVL.

The J gene is TRBJ1-1, the V gene TRBV9, with TRBD1 identical over 10 bases. The ends lost 0 bases at V and 9 bases at J; junction bases unmatched: 5. The germline CDR1 and CDR2 sequences are SGDLS and YYNGEE. This CDR3 contains 14 residues. The CDR3 region is CASSVGGTGDQAFF. The CDR3 DNA follows: TGTGCCAGCAGCGTAGGAGGGACAGGGGATCAAGCTTTCTTT.

The chain joins TRBV10-2 to TRBJ2-5; D might be TRBD2 (6 bases). The V and J ends lost 5 bases and 2 bases respectively, with 9 bases between them. Per the germline V gene, CDR1 is WSHSY and CDR2 is SAAADI. The CDR3 consists of 13 residues. The CDR3 here is CASSTSLQETQYF. The CDR3 DNA follows: TGCGCCAGCAGTACTAGCTTACAAGAGACCCAGTACTTC.

The CDR3 here is CASRAGTTSYEQYF. The CDR3 bases are TGTGCCAGCAGGGCCGGGACAACCTCCTACGAGCAGTACTTC. This sequence joins TRBV6-5 and TRBJ2-7; tentatively, D is TRBD1 (6 bases). V lost 6 bases to trimming and J lost 0 bases, with 12 bases between them. Germline CDR1 is MNHEY and CDR2 is SVGAGI. CDR3 length: 14 residues.

This clone was detected only a few times. The gene calls are TRBV6-5 and TRBJ2-7, with 7 bases lining up with TRBD2. V shed 6 bases, J shed 7 bases, and the junction held 12 bases outside the gene matches. The CDR3 consists of 14 residues. Germline loops: CDR1 MNHEY, CDR2 SVGAGI. The CDR3 sequence is CASSYGAGPWEQYF. The CDR3 region has the DNA TGTGCCAGCAGCTATGGAGCGGGGCCTTGGGAGCAGTACTTC.

The chain uses TRBV4-2 and TRBJ1-1; tentatively, D is TRBD1 (5 bases). V shed 8 bases and J shed 1 base, with 26 bases lying between them. The CDR3 contains 18 residues. Germline values: CDR1 LGHNA, CDR2 YNFKEQ. The CDR3 DNA reads TGTGCCAGCTTAAGAACAGGTGGAATGACGGCCCCGAACACTGAAGCTTTCTTT. Translated: CASLRTGGMTAPNTEAFF.

The gene calls are TRBV6-1 and TRBJ1-2; TRBD1 matches 8 bases. The V gene's germline CDR1 is MNHNS and CDR2 SASEGT. The CDR3 runs 15 residues. Germline trimming cut 3 bases from V and 7 bases from J; bases unmatched to any gene: 10. This CDR3 reads CASSEQTGVQGGYTF. CDR3 DNA: TGTGCCAGCAGTGAGCAGACAGGGGTTCAAGGTGGCTACACCTTC.